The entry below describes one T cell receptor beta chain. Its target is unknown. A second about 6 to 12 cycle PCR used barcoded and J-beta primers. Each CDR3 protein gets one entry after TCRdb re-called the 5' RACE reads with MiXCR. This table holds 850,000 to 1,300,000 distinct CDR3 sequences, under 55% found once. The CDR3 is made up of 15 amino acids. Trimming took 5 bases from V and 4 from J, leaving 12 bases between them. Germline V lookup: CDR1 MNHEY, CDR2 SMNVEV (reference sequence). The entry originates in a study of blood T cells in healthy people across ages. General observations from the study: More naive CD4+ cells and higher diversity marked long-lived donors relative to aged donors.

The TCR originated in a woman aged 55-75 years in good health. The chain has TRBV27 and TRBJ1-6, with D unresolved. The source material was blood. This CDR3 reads CASSPSASYNSPLHF. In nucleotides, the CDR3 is TGTGCCAGCAGTCCCTCGGCCTCTTATAATTCACCCCTCCACTTT.